Listed below are T cell receptor beta chains from one sample, sequenced in a study of T cell responses to AZD1222 COVID-19 vaccine. Sequencing used immunoSEQ multiplex PCR; TCRdb keeps in-frame clones, though not all of them. Seen here are about 150,000 clones, roughly 92% observed once, and the top ten hold roughly 4%. The sample here was peripheral blood, taken 28 days after the second AZD1222 dose. The receptors derive from an adult who received the AZD1222 COVID-19 vaccine. Both conserved end residues are trimmed from each CDR3.

cdr3_aa	cdr3_length	v_call	j_call
ASSEYSNQPQH	11	TRBV2	TRBJ1-5
AISEGGNLGEKLF	13	TRBV10-3	TRBJ1-4
ASSEARGGPQH	11	TRBV2	TRBJ1-5
ASSLEDRPHEQY	12	TRBV13	TRBJ2-7
ATSSRRDSHQPQH	13	TRBV15	TRBJ1-5
ATSREGGQGDTQY	13	TRBV15	TRBJ2-3
SAPSTDTQY	9	TRBV20-1	TRBJ2-3
ASSELAGGPMTGELF	15	TRBV7-7	TRBJ2-2
ASSGRQDAYNEQF	13	TRBV9	TRBJ2-1
ATSPLGGSNTGELF	14	TRBV24-1	TRBJ2-2
ASSFGSGANVLT	12	TRBV27	TRBJ2-6
SVGPGLSYNEQF	12	TRBV29-1	TRBJ2-1
ASSPNADQGGAEAF	14	TRBV5-4	TRBJ1-1
ASSMVAQPNTEAF	13	TRBV19	TRBJ1-1
ASSSGANVLT	10	TRBV6-2/TRBV6-3	TRBJ2-6
ASSDQVQGFAEAF	13	TRBV7-3	TRBJ1-1
ASSSGQNNEKLF	12	TRBV11-2	TRBJ1-4
ASSPLHQRRNTIY	13	TRBV11-2	TRBJ1-3
ASSPVTGELF	10	TRBV4-1	TRBJ2-2
ASSLWGHYGYT	11	TRBV28	TRBJ1-2
ASSLVGYNEQF	11	TRBV5-1	TRBJ2-1
ASSTSGRGAYEQY	13	TRBV19	TRBJ2-7
ASSEGPWDIEQF	12	TRBV2	TRBJ2-1
ASSRLAGTDTQY	12	TRBV19	TRBJ2-3
ASSYSTHRGVTEAF	14	TRBV6-5	TRBJ1-1
ASSLSGYEQY	10	TRBV7-2	TRBJ2-7
ASSLLPAHEQY	11	TRBV7-6	TRBJ2-7
ASSPPGVREKLF	12	TRBV6-5	TRBJ1-4
ASSERPTDTQY	11	TRBV2	TRBJ2-3
ASSPSRSDGNYGYT	14	TRBV18	TRBJ1-2
ASSVASQLYGYT	12	TRBV9	TRBJ1-2
ASSAGANEKLF	11	TRBV7-9	TRBJ1-4
ASSLRDRWF	9	TRBV5-6	TRBJ1-1
ASSLMGATNTEAF	13	TRBV7-2	TRBJ1-1
ASKRGRNTEAF	11	TRBV19	TRBJ1-1
ASSAYQAASEETQY	14	TRBV5-6	TRBJ2-5
ASSLRRGETEAF	12	TRBV5-1	TRBJ1-1
ASHGGRDSYNEQF	13	TRBV19	TRBJ2-1
ASRRNKTGYIQY	12	TRBV2	TRBJ2-4
ASGVGQGGGYT	11	TRBV6-5	TRBJ1-2
ASSQERAEAF	10	TRBV4-1	TRBJ1-1
ASSLEGNAGGSTQY	14	TRBV11-2	TRBJ2-3